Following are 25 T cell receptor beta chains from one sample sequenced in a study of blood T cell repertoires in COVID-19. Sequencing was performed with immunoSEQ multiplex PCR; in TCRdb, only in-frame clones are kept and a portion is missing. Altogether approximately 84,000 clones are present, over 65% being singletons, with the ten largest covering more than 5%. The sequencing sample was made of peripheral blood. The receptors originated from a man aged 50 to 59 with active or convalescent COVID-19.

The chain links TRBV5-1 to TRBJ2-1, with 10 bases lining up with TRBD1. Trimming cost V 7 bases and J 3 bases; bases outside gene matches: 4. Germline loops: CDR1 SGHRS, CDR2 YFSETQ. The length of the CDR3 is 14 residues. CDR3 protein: CASSGTGVYNEQFF. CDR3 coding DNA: TGCGCCAGCTCCGGGACAGGGGTCTACAATGAGCAGTTCTTC.

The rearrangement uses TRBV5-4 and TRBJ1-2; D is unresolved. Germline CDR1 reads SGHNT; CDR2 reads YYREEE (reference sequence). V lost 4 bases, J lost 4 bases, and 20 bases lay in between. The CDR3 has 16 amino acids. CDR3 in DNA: TGTGCCAGCAGCCCTGTTCCCTCCGGGGAAGCCTATGGCTACACCTTC. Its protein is CASSPVPSGEAYGYTF.

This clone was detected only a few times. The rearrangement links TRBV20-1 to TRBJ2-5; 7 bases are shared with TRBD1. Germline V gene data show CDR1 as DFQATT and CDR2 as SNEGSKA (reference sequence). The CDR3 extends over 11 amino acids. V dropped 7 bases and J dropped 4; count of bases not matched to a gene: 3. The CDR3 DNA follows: TGCAGTGGAGGGGGCGCAGAGACCCAGTACTTC. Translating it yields CSGGGAETQYF.

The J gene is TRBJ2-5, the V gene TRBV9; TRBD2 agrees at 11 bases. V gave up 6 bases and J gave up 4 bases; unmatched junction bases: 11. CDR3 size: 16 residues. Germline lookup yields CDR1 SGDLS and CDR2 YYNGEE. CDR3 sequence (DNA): TGTGCCAGCATGCAGGGTAGCGGGGGGGCGGCAGAGACCCAGTACTTC. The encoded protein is CASMQGSGGAAETQYF.

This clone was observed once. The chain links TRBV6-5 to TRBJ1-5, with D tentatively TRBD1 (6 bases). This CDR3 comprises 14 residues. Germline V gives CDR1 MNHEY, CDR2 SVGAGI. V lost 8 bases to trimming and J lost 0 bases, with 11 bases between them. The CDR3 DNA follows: TGTGCCAGCGGACAGTATAATAGCAATCAGCCCCAGCATTTT. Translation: CASGQYNSNQPQHF.

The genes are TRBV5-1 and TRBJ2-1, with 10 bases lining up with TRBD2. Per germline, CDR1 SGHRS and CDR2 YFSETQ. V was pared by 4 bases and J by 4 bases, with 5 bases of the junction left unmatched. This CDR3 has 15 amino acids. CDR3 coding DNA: TGCGCCAGCAGCACGGTAGCGGGGGGATACAATGAGCAGTTCTTC. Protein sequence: CASSTVAGGYNEQFF.

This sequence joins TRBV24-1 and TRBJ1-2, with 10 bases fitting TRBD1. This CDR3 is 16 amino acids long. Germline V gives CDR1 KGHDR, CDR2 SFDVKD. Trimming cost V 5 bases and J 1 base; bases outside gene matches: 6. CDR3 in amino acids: CATSGGTGDDNYGYTF. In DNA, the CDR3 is TGTGCCACCAGTGGTGGGACAGGGGATGATAACTATGGCTACACCTTC.

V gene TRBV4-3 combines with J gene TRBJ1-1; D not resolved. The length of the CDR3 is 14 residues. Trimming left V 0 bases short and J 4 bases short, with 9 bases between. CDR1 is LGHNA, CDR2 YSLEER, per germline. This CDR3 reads CASSQEAFGTEAFF. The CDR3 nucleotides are TGCGCCAGCAGCCAAGAGGCCTTTGGCACTGAAGCTTTCTTT.

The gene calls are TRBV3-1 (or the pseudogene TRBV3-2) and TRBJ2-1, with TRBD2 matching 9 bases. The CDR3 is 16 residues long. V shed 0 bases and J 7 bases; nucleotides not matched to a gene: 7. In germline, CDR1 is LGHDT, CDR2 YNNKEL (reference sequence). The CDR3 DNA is TGTGCCAGCAGCCAAGATGCGCGGGGGGGCCGGAATGAGCAGTTCTTC. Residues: CASSQDARGGRNEQFF.

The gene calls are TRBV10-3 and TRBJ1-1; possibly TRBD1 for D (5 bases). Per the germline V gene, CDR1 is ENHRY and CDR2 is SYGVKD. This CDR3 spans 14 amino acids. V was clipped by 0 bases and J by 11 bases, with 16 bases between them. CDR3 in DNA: TGTGCCATCAGTGAGTCGGACATGGGCTCAAGGGCTTTCTTT. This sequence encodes CAISESDMGSRAFF.

The CDR3 nucleotides read TGTGCCAGCAGCCAATTGTTACTAGCGGGGGGCGAGCAGTACTTC. Translated, it gives CASSQLLLAGGEQYF. The chain has TRBV3-1 (or the pseudogene TRBV3-2) and TRBJ2-7, with 12 bases aligning to TRBD2. The CDR3 loop spans 15 amino acids. The V and J ends lost 2 bases and 6 bases, in that order; junction bases with no gene match: 5. Germline V CDR1 and CDR2: LGHDT, YNNKEL (reference sequence).

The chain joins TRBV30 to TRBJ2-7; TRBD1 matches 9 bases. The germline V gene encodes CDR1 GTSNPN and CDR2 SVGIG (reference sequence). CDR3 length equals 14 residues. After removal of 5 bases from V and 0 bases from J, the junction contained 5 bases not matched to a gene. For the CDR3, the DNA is TGTGCCTGGGGGACAGGGAAGGGCTCCTACGAGCAGTACTTC. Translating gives CAWGTGKGSYEQYF. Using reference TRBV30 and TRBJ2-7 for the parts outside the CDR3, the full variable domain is SQTIHQWPATLVQPVGSPLSLECTVEGTSNPNLYWYRQAAGRGLQLLFYSVGIGQISSEVPQNLSASRPQDRQFILSSKKLLLSDSGFYLCAWGTGKGSYEQYFGPGTRLTVT.

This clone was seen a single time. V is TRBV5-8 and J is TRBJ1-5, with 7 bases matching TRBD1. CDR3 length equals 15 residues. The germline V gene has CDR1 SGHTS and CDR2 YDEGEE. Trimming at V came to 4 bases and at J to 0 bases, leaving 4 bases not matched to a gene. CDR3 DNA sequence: TGTGCCAGCAGCCCGGGACAGCATAGCAATCAGCCCCAGCATTTT. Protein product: CASSPGQHSNQPQHF.

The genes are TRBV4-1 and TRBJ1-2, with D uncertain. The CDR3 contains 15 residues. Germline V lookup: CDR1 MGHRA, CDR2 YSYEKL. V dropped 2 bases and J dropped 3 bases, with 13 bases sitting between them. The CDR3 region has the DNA TGCGCCAGCAGCCAACTACACGGGGAGGACTATGGCTACACCTTC. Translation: CASSQLHGEDYGYTF.

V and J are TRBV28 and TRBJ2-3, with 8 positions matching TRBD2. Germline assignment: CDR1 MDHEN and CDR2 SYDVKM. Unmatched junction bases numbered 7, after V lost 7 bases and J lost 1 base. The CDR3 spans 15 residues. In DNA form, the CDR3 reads TGTGCCAGCACCGTGGCGGGGGGAGGCACAGATACGCAGTATTTT. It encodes CASTVAGGGTDTQYF.

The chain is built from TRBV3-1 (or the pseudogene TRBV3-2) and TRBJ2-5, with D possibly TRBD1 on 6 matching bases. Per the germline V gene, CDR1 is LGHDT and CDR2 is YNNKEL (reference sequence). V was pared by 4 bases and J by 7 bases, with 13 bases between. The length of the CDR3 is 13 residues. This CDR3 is CASSRGGKGTQYF. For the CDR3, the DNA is TGTGCCAGCAGCCGAGGGGGAAAGGGGACCCAGTACTTC.

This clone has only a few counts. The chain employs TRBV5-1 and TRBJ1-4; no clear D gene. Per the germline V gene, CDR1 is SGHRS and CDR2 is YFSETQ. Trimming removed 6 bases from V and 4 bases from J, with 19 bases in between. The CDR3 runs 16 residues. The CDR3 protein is CASKSGSGSRNEKLFF. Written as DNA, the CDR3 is TGCGCCAGCAAGTCGGGTAGCGGCAGCCGTAATGAAAAACTGTTTTTT.

CDR3 amino acids: CASSPLGGAGNTIYF. Here the CDR3 DNA reads TGTGCCAGCAGCCCCCTGGGGGGGGCTGGAAACACCATATATTTT. This rearrangement joins TRBV9 to TRBJ1-3, with D maybe TRBD1 (5 bases). V dropped 4 bases and J dropped 2 bases, with 13 bases sitting between them. This CDR3 region has 15 residues. CDR1 and CDR2 from the germline V gene are SGDLS and YYNGEE.

The CDR3 DNA is TGTGCCAGCAGCGTACTCCCACAGGGGCCCCCCTCCTACAATGAGCAGTTCTTC. Its translation is CASSVLPQGPPSYNEQFF. This chain links TRBV9 with TRBJ2-1; 7 nucleotides align to TRBD1. The CDR3 spans 18 residues. Germline values: CDR1 SGDLS, CDR2 YYNGEE. J was trimmed by 0 bases and V by 1 base; bases with no gene match: 10. The variable domain in full, completed from reference TRBV9 and TRBJ2-1, reads DSGVTQTPKHLITATGQRVTLRCSPRSGDLSVYWYQQSLDQGLQFLIQYYNGEERAKGNILERFSAQQFPDLHSELNLSSLELGDSALYFCASSVLPQGPPSYNEQFFGPGTRLTVL.

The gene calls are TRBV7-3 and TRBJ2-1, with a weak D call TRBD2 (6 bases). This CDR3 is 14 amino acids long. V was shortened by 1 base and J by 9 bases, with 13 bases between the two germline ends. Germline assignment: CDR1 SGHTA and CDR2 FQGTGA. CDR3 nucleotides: TGTGCCAGCAGCTTAATCACGGGGGACGGTGAGCAGTTCTTC. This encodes CASSLITGDGEQFF.

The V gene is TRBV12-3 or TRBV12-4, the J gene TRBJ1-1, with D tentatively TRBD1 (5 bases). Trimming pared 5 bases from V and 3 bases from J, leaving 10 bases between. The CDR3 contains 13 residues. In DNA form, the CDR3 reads TGTGCCAGCAGTCCAGGGTGGGACACTGAAGCTTTCTTT. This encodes CASSPGWDTEAFF.

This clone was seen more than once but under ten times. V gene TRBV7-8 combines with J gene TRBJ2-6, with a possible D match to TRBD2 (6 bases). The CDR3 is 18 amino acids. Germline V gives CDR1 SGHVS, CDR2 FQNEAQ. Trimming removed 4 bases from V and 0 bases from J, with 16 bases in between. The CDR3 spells CASSSPTRGSSGANVLTF. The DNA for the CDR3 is TGTGCCAGCAGCTCACCCACTCGGGGGTCCTCTGGGGCCAACGTCCTGACTTTC.

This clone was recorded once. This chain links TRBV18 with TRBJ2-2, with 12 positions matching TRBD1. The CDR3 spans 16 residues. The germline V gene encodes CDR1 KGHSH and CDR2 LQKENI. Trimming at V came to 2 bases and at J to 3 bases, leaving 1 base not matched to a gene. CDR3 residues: CASSPGTGGDTGELFF. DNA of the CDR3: TGTGCCAGCTCACCAGGGACAGGGGGCGACACCGGGGAGCTGTTTTTT.

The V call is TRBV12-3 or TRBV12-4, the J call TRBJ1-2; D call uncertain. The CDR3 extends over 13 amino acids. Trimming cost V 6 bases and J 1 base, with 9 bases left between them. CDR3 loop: CASRYGDNYGYTF. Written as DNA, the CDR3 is TGTGCCAGCAGATACGGGGATAACTATGGCTACACCTTC.

The CDR3, as DNA: TGCGCCAGCAGCCGAACAGGGGGACATAATGAAAAACTGTTTTTT. Its translation is CASSRTGGHNEKLFF. The rearrangement uses TRBV5-1 and TRBJ1-4, with 8 nucleotides matching TRBD1. The CDR3 consists of 15 residues. J was trimmed by 4 bases and V by 4 bases; bases with no gene match: 6. The germline V gene encodes CDR1 SGHRS and CDR2 YFSETQ. Variable domain in full (rest from reference TRBV5-1 and TRBJ1-4): KAGVTQTPRYLIKTRGQQVTLSCSPISGHRSVSWYQQTPGQGLQFLFEYFSETQRNKGNFPGRFSGRQFSNSRSEMNVSTLELGDSALYLCASSRTGGHNEKLFFGSGTQLSVL.